This passage covers 20 T cell receptor beta chains from one sample sequenced in a study of T cells after yellow fever vaccination. TCRdb reprocessed the 5' RACE reads via MiXCR and lists one record per CDR3 protein. The sample holds 250,000 to 350,000 distinct CDR3 sequences, roughly 7% seen once. This specimen consisted of PBMCs, obtained roughly 46 days after the first yellow fever vaccination. These receptors were taken from a man aged 18 to 29 who received the YFV17D yellow fever vaccine.

The chain combines TRBV30 with TRBJ1-5; D gene unclear. The CDR3 loop spans 13 amino acids. Trimming stripped 1 base from V and 0 bases from J, with 4 bases between. Germline V CDR1 and CDR2: GTSNPN, SVGIG (reference sequence). CDR3 sequence (DNA): TGTGCCTGGAGTGAGGATAGCAATCAGCCCCAGCATTTT. Protein sequence: CAWSEDSNQPQHF.

This chain links TRBV30 with TRBJ2-6; the D is unclear. This CDR3 spans 13 amino acids. From germline, CDR1 is GTSNPN and CDR2 SVGIG (reference sequence). V lost 3 bases to trimming and J lost 1 base, with 4 bases between them. DNA for the CDR3: TGTGCCTGGAGGATGTCTGGGGCCAACGTCCTGACTTTC. Amino acids: CAWRMSGANVLTF.

V is TRBV5-1 and J is TRBJ2-3; no clear D gene. V dropped 0 bases and J dropped 1 base, with 12 bases sitting between them. The CDR3 spans 16 residues. The germline V gene encodes CDR1 SGHRS and CDR2 YFSETQ. Here the CDR3 DNA reads TGCGCCAGCAGCTTGGTTTCGATTCCTGGCACAGATACGCAGTATTTT. Encoded protein: CASSLVSIPGTDTQYF. The full variable domain, with the rest looked up from reference TRBV5-1 and TRBJ2-3, is KAGVTQTPRYLIKTRGQQVTLSCSPISGHRSVSWYQQTPGQGLQFLFEYFSETQRNKGNFPGRFSGRQFSNSRSEMNVSTLELGDSALYLCASSLVSIPGTDTQYFGPGTRLTVL.

This sequence joins TRBV7-8 and TRBJ2-4; the D call may be TRBD1 or TRBD2 (5 bases each). The CDR3 spans 17 residues. V was cut by 5 bases and J by 0 bases, with 17 bases left in between. Germline CDR1 reads SGHVS; CDR2 reads FQNEAQ. The CDR3 region has the DNA TGTGCCAGCAGCCCAATCTCCGGGACGATAGCCAAAAACATTCAGTACTTC. This codes for CASSPISGTIAKNIQYF.

There are a few counts of this clonotype. CDR3 region: CASSPDGFTGELFF. In DNA, the CDR3 is TGTGCCAGCTCACCGGACGGATTCACCGGGGAGCTGTTTTTT. The gene calls are TRBV18 and TRBJ2-2; D ambiguous. The CDR3 spans 14 residues. Germline V CDR1 and CDR2: KGHSH, LQKENI. Deletions cut 3 bases from V and 4 bases from J, with 9 bases between.

Many counts were recorded for this clonotype. The chain uses TRBV24-1 and TRBJ2-3; 10 bases fit TRBD2. Germline loops: CDR1 KGHDR, CDR2 SFDVKD. V trimming: 4 bases; J trimming: 1 base; junction bases outside the gene matches: 4. The length of the CDR3 is 16 residues. The CDR3: CATSEPSGGGTDTQYF. CDR3 sequence (DNA): TGTGCCACCAGTGAGCCCAGCGGGGGGGGCACAGATACGCAGTATTTT.

This clonotype was picked up a small number of times. The rearrangement links TRBV7-2 to TRBJ1-2; maybe TRBD1 (5 bases). Germline V CDR1 and CDR2: SGHTA, FQGNSA. V was shortened by 6 bases and J by 5 bases, with 13 bases between the two germline ends. The CDR3 runs 13 residues. The CDR3 region is CASSSGTYYGYTF. The CDR3 DNA sequence: TGTGCCAGCAGTTCCGGGACCTATTATGGCTACACCTTC.

In this sample, this clonotype turned up a few times. The rearrangement links TRBV10-2 to TRBJ2-2, with D unclear. Germline V lookup: CDR1 WSHSY, CDR2 SAAADI. This CDR3 has 15 amino acids. V lost 7 bases and J 1 base, leaving 13 bases between the germline ends. The CDR3 is CASIDGDRNTGELFF. CDR3 bases: TGCGCCAGCATAGACGGAGACCGGAACACCGGGGAGCTGTTTTTT.

The chain has TRBV20-1 and TRBJ1-4; D gene unclear. Trimming took 5 bases from V and 7 from J, leaving 14 bases between them. From germline, CDR1 is DFQATT and CDR2 SNEGSKA (reference sequence). The CDR3 spans 13 residues. The CDR3: CSAPRETGEKLFF. The CDR3 DNA reads TGCAGTGCTCCCCGGGAGACGGGTGAAAAACTGTTTTTT.

The chain has TRBV5-4 and TRBJ2-1; D might be TRBD2 (7 bases). V was cut by 5 bases and J by 4 bases, with 19 bases left in between. The CDR3 runs 16 residues. Germline lookup yields CDR1 SGHNT and CDR2 YYREEE (reference sequence). The CDR3 DNA reads as TGTGCCAGCAGTAGGGGGGGGCCGGCACAGTACAATGAGCAGTTCTTC. Its translation is CASSRGGPAQYNEQFF.

This clonotype was observed once. The rearrangement uses TRBV18 and TRBJ2-3; D is possibly TRBD2 (6 bases). CDR1 is KGHSH, CDR2 LQKENI, per germline. The CDR3 consists of 12 residues. Trimming removed 3 bases at V and 5 bases at J, with 6 bases between. The CDR3 DNA follows: TGTGCCAGCTCACCGCGGGAAGATACGCAGTATTTT. Translated: CASSPREDTQYF.

The gene calls are TRBV4-1 and TRBJ2-4, with TRBD1 matching over 8 bases. With 0 bases clipped from V and 0 bases from J, the junction kept 16 bases outside the gene matches. The germline V gene encodes CDR1 MGHRA and CDR2 YSYEKL. The CDR3 sequence is 21 residues long. The CDR3 loop is CASSQDPQGQGALIAKNIQYF. As DNA, the CDR3 is TGCGCCAGCAGCCAAGATCCCCAAGGACAGGGAGCTTTAATAGCCAAAAACATTCAGTACTTC.

The chain links TRBV11-3 to TRBJ2-5, with 8 bases aligning to TRBD2. Per germline, CDR1 SGHNT and CDR2 YENEEA. The CDR3 totals 17 residues. J gave up 3 bases and V 5 bases, and 14 bases lay outside the gene matches. CDR3 coding DNA: TGTGCCAGCAGCCGAAACCCAACAAGCGGGGGAAAAGAGACCCAGTACTTC. Its protein product is CASSRNPTSGGKETQYF.

This sequence joins TRBV6-1 and TRBJ2-7; TRBD1 or TRBD2 may be the D gene (5 bases each). CDR3 length: 15 amino acids. Germline V lookup: CDR1 MNHNS, CDR2 SASEGT. Trimming cost V 3 bases and J 3 bases, with 15 bases left between them. CDR3 loop: CASSDLGPKSYEQYF. The DNA for the CDR3 is TGTGCCAGCAGTGATTTGGGACCAAAAAGCTACGAGCAGTACTTC.

This clonotype was seen a handful of times. This chain links TRBV6-6 with TRBJ2-2; D remains ambiguous. From germline, CDR1 is MNHNY and CDR2 SVGAGI (reference sequence). Trimming removed 7 bases at V and 3 bases at J, with 9 bases between. CDR3 length equals 13 residues. CDR3 in DNA: TGTGCCAGCAATCAACGGGACACCGGGGAGCTGTTTTTT. This encodes CASNQRDTGELFF.

The chain links TRBV21-1 to TRBJ1-5; the table gives TRBD1 as D, unverified against the DNA. TRBV21-1 is a documented pseudogene. There are 15 residues in the CDR3. Written as DNA, the CDR3 is TGTGCCAGCAGCACCAGGGGACGGGGGAATCAGCCCCAGCATTTT. It translates to CASSTRGRGNQPQHF.

There are many counts of this clonotype. The chain carries TRBV20-1 and TRBJ2-3; 13 bases line up with TRBD2. J gave up 6 bases and V 6 bases, and 9 bases lay outside the gene matches. The germline CDR1 and CDR2 sequences are DFQATT and SNEGSKA (reference sequence). This CDR3 is built from 15 residues. In nucleotides, the CDR3 is TGCAGTGCAAGACTAGCGGGGGGCCCCCCCGATACGCAGTATTTT. Its translation is CSARLAGGPPDTQYF.

The chain carries TRBV2 and TRBJ2-6; 7 bases fit TRBD1. The CDR3 has 16 amino acids. Germline CDR1 SNHLY, CDR2 FYNNEI. V shed 8 bases and J 0 bases; nucleotides not matched to a gene: 7. CDR3 in DNA: TGTGCCAGCTCAGGGGGTTTGAGCTCTGGGGCCAACGTCCTGACTTTC. Protein: CASSGGLSSGANVLTF.

In its sample, this clonotype was seen a few times. This chain joins TRBV24-1 and TRBJ2-3; tentatively, D is TRBD1 or TRBD2 (5 bases each). Germline V CDR1 and CDR2: KGHDR, SFDVKD. The CDR3 runs to 14 residues. The germline V and J ends were trimmed by 7 bases and 6 bases, with 16 bases remaining between them. This CDR3 is CATREGSGWDTQYF. Written as DNA, the CDR3 is TGTGCCACCAGAGAGGGGAGCGGTTGGGATACGCAGTATTTT.

In its sample, this clonotype was seen a few times. This chain links TRBV5-1 with TRBJ2-5; D gene unclear. V gave up 0 bases and J gave up 5 bases, with 8 bases separating them. The CDR3 is made up of 13 amino acids. Per germline, CDR1 SGHRS and CDR2 YFSETQ. CDR3 DNA: TGCGCCAGCAGCTTGGAGGTTAAGGAGACCCAGTACTTC. The encoded protein is CASSLEVKETQYF.